This T cell receptor (beta chain) was observed in a study of blood T cell repertoires in COVID-19. The wider study: Some COVID-19 samples were acute and others convalescent; all came from the United States, Italy and Spain. PBMCs, B-cell-depleted T cells, or T cells were the source of the cDNA or gDNA that made up the material.

Original data processing: Reference gene primer amplification gave estimated nucleated cell counts. Generated by immunoSEQ multiplex PCR, the TCRdb table keeps only in-frame clones and is missing some. That table is the source of V, J and clone size, and D and trimming were worked out from the DNA. Of under 100,000 clones listed, about 85% are singletons. The sequence was obtained from a woman of 80 years or more with COVID-19, enrolled during active disease. The source material was peripheral blood.

The CDR3 loop reads CASSPGVTGTHEQYF. For the CDR3, the DNA is TGTGCCAGCTCACCAGGGGTCACAGGGACCCACGAGCAGTACTTC. This sequence joins TRBV18 and TRBJ2-7; possible D gene TRBD1, 6 bases. The CDR3 consists of 15 residues. Germline CDR1 KGHSH, CDR2 LQKENI. The germline V and J ends were trimmed by 2 bases and 5 bases, with 16 bases remaining between them.